The 11 T cell receptor beta chains below come from one sample, sequenced in a study of blood T cell repertoires in COVID-19. Data came from immunoSEQ multiplex PCR; TCRdb stores just in-frame clones and leaves some out. The sample lists 250,000 to 350,000 clones, approximately 90% occurring once. The specimen sequenced was peripheral blood. These receptors were collected from a man aged 30 to 39 with acute or convalescent COVID-19.

This chain links TRBV12-3 or TRBV12-4 with TRBJ2-7; D ambiguous. The ends were cut back, 6 bases at V and 6 bases at J, with 15 bases in the middle. The CDR3 covers 13 residues. DNA of the CDR3: TGTGCCAGCAGGATGAGAGGAGTCGGCGAGCAGTACTTC. It is translated as CASRMRGVGEQYF.

This chain uses TRBV18 with TRBJ2-1, with 9 bases matching TRBD2. Germline CDR1 and CDR2: KGHSH and LQKENI. The length of the CDR3 is 15 residues. V shed 3 bases and J 2 bases; nucleotides not matched to a gene: 2. The CDR3 spells CASSPVAGAYNEQFF. The CDR3 DNA sequence: TGTGCCAGCTCACCGGTAGCGGGGGCCTACAATGAGCAGTTCTTC. The full variable domain, with the rest looked up from reference TRBV18 and TRBJ2-1, is NAGVMQNPRHLVRRRGQEARLRCSPMKGHSHVYWYRQLPEEGLKFMVYLQKENIIDESGMPKERFSAEFPKEGPSILRIQQVVRGDSAAYFCASSPVAGAYNEQFFGPGTRLTVL.

This clone appeared once. The chain recombines TRBV28 with TRBJ2-1; tentative D call: TRBD1 (5 bases). CDR3 length: 13 amino acids. Trimming removed 2 bases at V and 4 bases at J, with 6 bases between. Germline CDR1 is MDHEN and CDR2 is SYDVKM. The CDR3 sequence is CASSLPGYNEQFF. The CDR3 DNA follows: TGTGCCAGCAGTTTACCAGGGTACAATGAGCAGTTCTTC.

The rearrangement joins TRBV27 to TRBJ1-1; D perhaps matches TRBD1 (5 bases). Germline V gives CDR1 MNHEY, CDR2 SMNVEV (reference sequence). The CDR3 spans 14 residues. The V gene lost 6 bases and the J gene lost 1 base, with 12 bases spanning the gap. The CDR3 DNA reads TGTGCCAGCAGCCGACAGCGAGAGAACACTGAAGCTTTCTTT. It specifies CASSRQRENTEAFF.

The chain joins TRBV28 to TRBJ1-5; 7 bases fit TRBD1. The CDR3 has 16 amino acids. Germline values: CDR1 MDHEN, CDR2 SYDVKM. Trimming took 3 bases from V and 6 from J; bases not matched to a gene: 11. The CDR3 DNA reads TGTGCCAGCAGTTTTAGGGGGCTATCAGGGAGTCAGCCCCAGCATTTT. Translation: CASSFRGLSGSQPQHF.

The chain couples TRBV6-6 to TRBJ2-7; 9 bases are shared with TRBD1. Germline V lookup: CDR1 MNHNY, CDR2 SVGAGI (reference sequence). The CDR3 has 16 amino acids. J was trimmed by 2 bases and V by 2 bases; bases with no gene match: 7. CDR3 sequence reads: CASSYATGGAPYEQYF. The CDR3 nucleotides are TGTGCCAGCAGTTACGCAACAGGGGGCGCACCCTACGAGCAGTACTTC.

This chain uses TRBV7-9 with TRBJ1-4; 7 nucleotides align to TRBD1. This CDR3 is built from 16 residues. V shed 6 bases, J shed 4 bases, and the junction held 11 bases outside the gene matches. Germline lookup yields CDR1 SEHNR and CDR2 FQNEAQ (reference sequence). The CDR3: CASSLLRGQNNEKLFF. The CDR3 DNA reads as TGTGCCAGCAGTCTACTTAGGGGACAGAATAATGAAAAACTGTTTTTT.

V and J are TRBV9 and TRBJ2-3; 8 positions match TRBD2. The junction had 3 bases not matched to a gene; V was cut back by 0 bases and J by 3 bases. Per the germline V gene, CDR1 is SGDLS and CDR2 is YYNGEE. CDR3 length equals 15 residues. CDR3 residues: CASSVVSSGTDTQYF. The CDR3 nucleotides are TGTGCCAGCAGCGTAGTGTCTAGCGGGACAGATACGCAGTATTTT.

The J gene is TRBJ1-1, the V gene TRBV7-9; tentatively, D is TRBD1 (6 bases). CDR3 length equals 15 residues. The germline V gene has CDR1 SEHNR and CDR2 FQNEAQ (reference sequence). Deletions cut 5 bases from V and 1 base from J, with 14 bases between. The CDR3 sequence is CASSLQSTGNTEAFF. The DNA of the CDR3 is TGTGCCAGCAGCCTCCAATCGACAGGGAACACTGAAGCTTTCTTT.

This chain's CDR3 is CASTESRAGELFF. In DNA, the CDR3 is TGCGCCAGCACCGAAAGCCGAGCCGGGGAGCTGTTTTTT. This chain uses TRBV10-2 with TRBJ2-2; D uncertain. The V end was cut by 7 bases, the J end by 6 bases, with 12 bases between. This CDR3 is built from 13 residues. Germline CDR1 is WSHSY and CDR2 is SAAADI.

V gene TRBV5-1 combines with J gene TRBJ2-4, with TRBD1 identical over 7 bases. The germline V gene has CDR1 SGHRS and CDR2 YFSETQ. The CDR3 covers 14 residues. The trim removed 4 bases at V and 2 bases at J, leaving 3 bases unmatched. The CDR3 region has the DNA TGCGCCAGCAGCGAACAGGGGACCAAAAACATTCAGTACTTC. This sequence encodes CASSEQGTKNIQYF.